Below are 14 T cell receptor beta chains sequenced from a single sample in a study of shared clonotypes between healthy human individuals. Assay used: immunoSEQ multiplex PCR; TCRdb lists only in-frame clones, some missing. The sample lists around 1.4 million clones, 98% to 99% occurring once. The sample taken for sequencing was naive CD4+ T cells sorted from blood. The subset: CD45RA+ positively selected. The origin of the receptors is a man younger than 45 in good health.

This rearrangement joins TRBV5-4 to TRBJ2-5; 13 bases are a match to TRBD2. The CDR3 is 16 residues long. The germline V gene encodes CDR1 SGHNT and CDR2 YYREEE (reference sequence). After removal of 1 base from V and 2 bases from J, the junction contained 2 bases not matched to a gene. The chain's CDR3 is CASSLKLAGGQETQYF. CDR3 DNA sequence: TGTGCCAGCAGCTTGAAACTAGCGGGAGGGCAAGAGACCCAGTACTTC.

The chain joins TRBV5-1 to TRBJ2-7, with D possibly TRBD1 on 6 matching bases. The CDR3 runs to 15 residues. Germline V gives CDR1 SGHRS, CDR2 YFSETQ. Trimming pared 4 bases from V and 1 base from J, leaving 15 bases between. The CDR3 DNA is TGCGCCAGCAGCGCCTCGACAGGTCGGTCCTACGAGCAGTACTTC. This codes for CASSASTGRSYEQYF.

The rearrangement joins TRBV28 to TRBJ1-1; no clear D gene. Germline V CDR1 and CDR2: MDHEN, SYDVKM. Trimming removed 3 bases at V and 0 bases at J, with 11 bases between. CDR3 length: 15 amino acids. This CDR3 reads CASSLVVQVNTEAFF. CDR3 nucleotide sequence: TGTGCCAGCAGTTTGGTAGTGCAGGTGAACACTGAAGCTTTCTTT.

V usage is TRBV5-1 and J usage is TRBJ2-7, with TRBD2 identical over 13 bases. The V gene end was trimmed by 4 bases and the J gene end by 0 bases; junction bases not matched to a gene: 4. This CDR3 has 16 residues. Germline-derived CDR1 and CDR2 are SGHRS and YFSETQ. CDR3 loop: CASSPRLAGGSYEQYF. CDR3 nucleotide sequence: TGCGCCAGCAGCCCGCGACTAGCGGGAGGCTCCTACGAGCAGTACTTC.

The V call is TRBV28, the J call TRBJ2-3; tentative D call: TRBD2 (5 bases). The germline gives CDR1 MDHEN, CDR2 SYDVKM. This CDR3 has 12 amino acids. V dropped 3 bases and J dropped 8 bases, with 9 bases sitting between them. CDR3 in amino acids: CASSFYRGTQYF. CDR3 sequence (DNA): TGTGCCAGCAGTTTCTACCGGGGTACGCAGTATTTT.

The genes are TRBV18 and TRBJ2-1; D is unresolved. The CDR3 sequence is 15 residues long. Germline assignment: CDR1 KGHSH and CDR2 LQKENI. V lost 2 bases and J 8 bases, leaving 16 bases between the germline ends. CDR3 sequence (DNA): TGTGCCAGCTCACCAGAGGTGGACCGAAACGATGAGCAGTTCTTC. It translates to CASSPEVDRNDEQFF.

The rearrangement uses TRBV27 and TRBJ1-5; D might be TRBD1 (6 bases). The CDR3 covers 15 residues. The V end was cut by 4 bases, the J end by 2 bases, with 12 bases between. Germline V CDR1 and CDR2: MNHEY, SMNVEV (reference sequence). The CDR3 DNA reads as TGTGCCAGCAGTTCCAGGGGTGACGGCAATCAGCCCCAGCATTTT. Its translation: CASSSRGDGNQPQHF.

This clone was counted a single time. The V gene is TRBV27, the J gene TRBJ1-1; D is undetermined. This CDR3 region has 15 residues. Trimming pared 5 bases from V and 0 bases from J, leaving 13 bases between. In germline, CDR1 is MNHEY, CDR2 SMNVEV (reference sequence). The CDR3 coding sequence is TGTGCCAGCAGTCCACGTAGACAAATGAACACTGAAGCTTTCTTT. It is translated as CASSPRRQMNTEAFF.

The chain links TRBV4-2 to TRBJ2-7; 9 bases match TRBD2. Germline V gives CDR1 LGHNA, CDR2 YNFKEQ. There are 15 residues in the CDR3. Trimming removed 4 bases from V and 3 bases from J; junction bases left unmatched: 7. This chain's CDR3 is CASSLAGTSNYEQYF. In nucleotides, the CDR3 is TGTGCCAGCAGCCTCGCCGGGACTAGCAACTACGAGCAGTACTTC.

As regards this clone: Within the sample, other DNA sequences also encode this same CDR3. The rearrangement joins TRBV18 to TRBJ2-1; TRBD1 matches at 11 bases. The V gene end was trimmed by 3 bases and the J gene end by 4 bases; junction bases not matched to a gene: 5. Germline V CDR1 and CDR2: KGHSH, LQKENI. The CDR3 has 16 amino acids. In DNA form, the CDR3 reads TGTGCCAGCTCACCCCCCGGGACAGGGGGTTACAATGAGCAGTTCTTC. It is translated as CASSPPGTGGYNEQFF. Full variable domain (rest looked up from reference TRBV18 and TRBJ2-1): NAGVMQNPRHLVRRRGQEARLRCSPMKGHSHVYWYRQLPEEGLKFMVYLQKENIIDESGMPKERFSAEFPKEGPSILRIQQVVRGDSAAYFCASSPPGTGGYNEQFFGPGTRLTVL.

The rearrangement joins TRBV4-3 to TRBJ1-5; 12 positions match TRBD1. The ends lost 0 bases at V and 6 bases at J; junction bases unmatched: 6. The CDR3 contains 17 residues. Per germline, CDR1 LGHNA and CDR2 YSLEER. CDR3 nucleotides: TGCGCCAGCAGCCAAGAAGCCGGGACAGGGGGCTCTCAGCCCCAGCATTTT. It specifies CASSQEAGTGGSQPQHF.

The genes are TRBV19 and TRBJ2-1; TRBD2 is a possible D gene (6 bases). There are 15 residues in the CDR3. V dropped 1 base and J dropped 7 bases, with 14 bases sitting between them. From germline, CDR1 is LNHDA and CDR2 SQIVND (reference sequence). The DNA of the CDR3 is TGTGCCAGTAGTATAGGATCCCCTCGGGGGAATGAGCAGTTCTTC. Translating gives CASSIGSPRGNEQFF. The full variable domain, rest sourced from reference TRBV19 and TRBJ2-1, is DGGITQSPKYLFRKEGQNVTLSCEQNLNHDAMYWYRQDPGQGLRLIYYSQIVNDFQKGDIAEGYSVSREKKESFPLTVTSAQKNPTAFYLCASSIGSPRGNEQFFGPGTRLTVL.

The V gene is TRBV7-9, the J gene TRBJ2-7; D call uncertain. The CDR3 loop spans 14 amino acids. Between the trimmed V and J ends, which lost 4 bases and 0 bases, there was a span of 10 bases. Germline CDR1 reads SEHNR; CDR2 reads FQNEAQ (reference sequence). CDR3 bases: TGTGCCAGCAGCTATCATTCAGACTCCTACGAGCAGTACTTC. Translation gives CASSYHSDSYEQYF.

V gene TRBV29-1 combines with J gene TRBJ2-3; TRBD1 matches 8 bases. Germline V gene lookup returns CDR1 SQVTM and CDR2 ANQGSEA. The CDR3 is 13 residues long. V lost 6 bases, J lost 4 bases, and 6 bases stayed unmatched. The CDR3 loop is CSVQTGAADTQYF. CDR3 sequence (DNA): TGCAGCGTCCAGACAGGGGCTGCAGATACGCAGTATTTT.